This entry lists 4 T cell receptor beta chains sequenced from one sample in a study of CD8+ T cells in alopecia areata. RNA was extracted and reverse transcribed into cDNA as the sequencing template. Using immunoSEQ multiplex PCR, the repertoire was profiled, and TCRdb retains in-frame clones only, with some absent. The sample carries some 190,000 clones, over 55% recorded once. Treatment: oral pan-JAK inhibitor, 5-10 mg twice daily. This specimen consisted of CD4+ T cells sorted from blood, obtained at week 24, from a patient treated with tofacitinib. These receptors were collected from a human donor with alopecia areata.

CDR3 bases: TGCGCCAGCAGCTTGGTGGCAGTGGAAGATACGCAGTATTTT. Its protein product is CASSLVAVEDTQYF. The chain combines TRBV5-1 with TRBJ2-3, with D uncertain. This CDR3 has 14 amino acids. V was clipped by 0 bases and J by 5 bases, with 10 bases between them. The V gene's germline CDR1 is SGHRS and CDR2 YFSETQ.

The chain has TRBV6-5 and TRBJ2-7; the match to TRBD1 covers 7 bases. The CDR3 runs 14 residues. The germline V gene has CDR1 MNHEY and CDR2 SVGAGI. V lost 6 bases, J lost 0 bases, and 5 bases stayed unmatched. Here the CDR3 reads CASRTQGSSYEQYF. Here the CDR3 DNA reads TGTGCCAGCAGGACACAGGGGTCCTCCTACGAGCAGTACTTC.

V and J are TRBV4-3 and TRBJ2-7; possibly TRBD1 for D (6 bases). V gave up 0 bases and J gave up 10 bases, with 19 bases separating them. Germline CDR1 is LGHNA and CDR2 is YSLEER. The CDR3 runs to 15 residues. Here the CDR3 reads CASSQDNQRGTEQYF. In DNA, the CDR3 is TGCGCCAGCAGCCAAGATAATCAAAGGGGGACCGAACAGTACTTC.

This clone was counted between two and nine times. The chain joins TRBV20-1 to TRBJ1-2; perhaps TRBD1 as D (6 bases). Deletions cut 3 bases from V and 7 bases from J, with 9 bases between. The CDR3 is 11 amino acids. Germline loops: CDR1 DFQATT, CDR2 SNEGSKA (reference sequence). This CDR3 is CSARGTSGYTF. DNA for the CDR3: TGCAGTGCTAGGGGGACATCTGGCTACACCTTC.